The next 29 T cell receptor beta chains were all read from a single sample in a study of T-cell reconstitution after alpha-beta-depleted transplantation in children. Unique molecular identifiers were incorporated during preparation of the TCRbeta library. TCRdb re-called the PCR reads with MiXCR, one entry per CDR3 protein. The sample includes approximately 520,000 distinct CDR3 sequences, approximately 10% of them seen just once. The source material was PBMCs, mostly from graft donor cells, sampled 180 days after TCRalphabeta/CD19-depleted stem cell transplant. The receptors were sampled from a female patient aged 2-9 years who had a stem cell transplant for aplastic anemia, so the T cells may come from the graft donor.

The rearrangement joins TRBV28 to TRBJ1-1; D is uncertain. From germline, CDR1 is MDHEN and CDR2 SYDVKM. V lost 2 bases and J lost 7, with 5 bases in between. This CDR3 has 11 residues. The CDR3 coding sequence is TGTGCCAGCAGTTTAGGAGATGAAGCTTTCTTT. Translation: CASSLGDEAFF.

Many counts were recorded for this clonotype. The chain links TRBV29-1 to TRBJ2-7; D gene ambiguous. Trimming took off 0 bases at V and 4 bases at J, with 7 bases between the two ends. The CDR3 totals 12 residues. Germline values: CDR1 SQVTM, CDR2 ANQGSEA. CDR3 protein: CSVEDADYEQYF. In DNA, the CDR3 is TGCAGCGTTGAAGATGCCGATTACGAGCAGTACTTC.

This clonotype was found a few times. The chain carries TRBV12-3 or TRBV12-4 and TRBJ2-7, with unresolved D. The ends were cut back, 2 bases at V and 2 bases at J, with 7 bases in the middle. The CDR3 covers 13 residues. Here the CDR3 DNA reads TGTGCCAGCAGTTTATCCAGCGCCTACGAGCAGTACTTC. The encoded protein is CASSLSSAYEQYF.

This clonotype has only a few counts. The chain combines TRBV7-2 with TRBJ2-2; D unclear. V lost 6 bases to trimming and J lost 7 bases, with 12 bases between them. The germline CDR1 and CDR2 sequences are SGHTA and FQGNSA. The CDR3 contains 13 residues. The CDR3 loop reads CASRLPPGGELFF. CDR3 sequence (DNA): TGTGCCAGCAGGTTACCCCCGGGCGGGGAGCTGTTTTTT.

There are many counts of this clonotype. This chain joins TRBV3-1 and TRBJ2-1, with 13 positions matching TRBD2. V was pared by 5 bases and J by 6 bases, with 4 bases of the junction left unmatched. This CDR3 contains 15 residues. Germline CDR1 LGHDT, CDR2 YNNKEL (reference sequence). In nucleotides, the CDR3 is TGTGCCAGCAGCATAGGGACTAGCGGGACCAATGAGCAGTTCTTC. Its protein is CASSIGTSGTNEQFF.

This chain links TRBV7-2 with TRBJ2-7; D call uncertain. This CDR3 spans 15 amino acids. The germline V gene encodes CDR1 SGHTA and CDR2 FQGNSA. V was clipped by 0 bases and J by 4 bases, with 13 bases between them. The CDR3 spells CASSLASPGGYEQYF. The DNA for the CDR3 is TGTGCCAGCAGCTTAGCTTCCCCGGGCGGATACGAGCAGTACTTC.

This clonotype has just one count. The chain links TRBV7-2 to TRBJ1-1; TRBD1 is a possible D gene (5 bases). Germline CDR1 and CDR2: SGHTA and FQGNSA. V was pared by 0 bases and J by 2 bases, with 16 bases between. The CDR3 has 17 residues. The CDR3 DNA is TGTGCCAGCAGCTTAGCGCGTGCGGGGACCGCAAACACTGAAGCTTTCTTT. This gives the protein CASSLARAGTANTEAFF.

This clonotype was counted at least ten times. V gene TRBV20-1 combines with J gene TRBJ2-2; D may be TRBD1 (5 bases). CDR1 and CDR2 (germline): DFQATT, SNEGSKA (reference sequence). V gave up 1 base and J gave up 0 bases, with 9 bases separating them. The CDR3 length is 15 residues. The CDR3 nucleotides read TGCAGTGCTAGAGCTCGGACAACGAACACCGGGGAGCTGTTTTTT. It encodes CSARARTTNTGELFF.

This clonotype was detected only once. This chain uses TRBV14 with TRBJ2-3; TRBD1 matches 7 bases. The CDR3 is 16 residues long. V lost 4 bases to trimming and J lost 4 bases; unmatched junction nucleotides: 11. Germline lookup yields CDR1 SGHDN and CDR2 FVKESK. The CDR3 DNA reads TGTGCCAGCAGCCCCCGGCGATGGCAGGGGGCAGATACGCAGTATTTT. Its protein is CASSPRRWQGADTQYF.

This clonotype was picked up a small number of times. The chain recombines TRBV7-9 with TRBJ2-5; a possible D gene is TRBD2 (5 bases). This CDR3 spans 14 amino acids. Germline lookup yields CDR1 SEHNR and CDR2 FQNEAQ (reference sequence). V lost 3 bases and J 4 bases, leaving 12 bases between the germline ends. Here the CDR3 reads CASSFSLGRETQYF. DNA for the CDR3: TGTGCCAGCAGCTTCTCCCTGGGGAGAGAGACCCAGTACTTC.

This clonotype was observed at least ten times. The rearrangement uses TRBV5-1 and TRBJ2-2, with TRBD1 identical over 12 bases. The CDR3 spans 15 residues. The ends lost 4 bases at V and 6 bases at J; junction bases unmatched: 4. Germline V gene sequence: CDR1 SGHRS, CDR2 YFSETQ. The chain's CDR3 is CASSGTGGAAGELFF. As DNA, the CDR3 is TGCGCCAGCAGCGGGACAGGGGGCGCGGCCGGGGAGCTGTTTTTT.

This sequence joins TRBV3-1 and TRBJ2-2, with TRBD2 matching over 15 bases. This CDR3 contains 17 residues. The junction had 5 bases not matched to a gene; V was cut back by 3 bases and J by 6 bases. Germline values: CDR1 LGHDT, CDR2 YNNKEL (reference sequence). The CDR3 is CASSHGGLAGGPGELFF. Written as DNA, the CDR3 is TGTGCCAGCAGCCACGGGGGACTAGCGGGAGGACCCGGGGAGCTGTTTTTT.

The sample holds many counts of this clonotype. The CDR3 bases are TGCAGTGCTAGAGACCCGGCAGGGGGCAATGAGCAGTTCTTC. It is translated as CSARDPAGGNEQFF. J is TRBJ2-1 and V is TRBV20-1, with TRBD1 identical over 7 bases. V was clipped by 0 bases and J by 6 bases; unmatched bases: 5. Germline CDR1 and CDR2: DFQATT and SNEGSKA (reference sequence). The CDR3 loop spans 14 amino acids.

This sequence joins TRBV20-1 and TRBJ1-4; D is undetermined. This CDR3 spans 12 amino acids. V lost 2 bases and J lost 13, with 14 bases in between. CDR1 and CDR2 from the germline V gene are DFQATT and SNEGSKA (reference sequence). The CDR3 is CSARHLRPGLFF. The DNA for the CDR3 is TGCAGTGCTAGACACTTGAGACCGGGACTGTTTTTT.

This clonotype has a handful of counts. CDR3 sequence: CASTLGAGTYEQYV. The CDR3 DNA sequence: TGTGCCAGCACCCTGGGGGCGGGGACGTACGAGCAGTACGTC. This sequence joins TRBV12-3 or TRBV12-4 and TRBJ2-7, with D perhaps matching TRBD1 or TRBD2 (6 bases each). V was pared by 7 bases and J by 4 bases, with 17 bases between. This CDR3 has 14 residues.

The chain uses TRBV27 and TRBJ1-1; the D is unclear. The V gene lost 3 bases and the J gene lost 0 bases, with 14 bases spanning the gap. The germline CDR1 and CDR2 sequences are MNHEY and SMNVEV (reference sequence). The CDR3 length is 16 residues. The CDR3 loop is CASSLSEEAMNTEAFF. The CDR3 DNA follows: TGTGCCAGCAGTTTGTCAGAGGAGGCAATGAACACTGAAGCTTTCTTT.

The J gene is TRBJ2-2, the V gene TRBV11-2, with D maybe TRBD2 (6 bases). Trimming shortened V by 1 base and J by 7 bases, and 13 bases separated the two germline ends. The CDR3 contains 15 residues. In germline, CDR1 is SGHAT, CDR2 FQNNGV. As DNA, the CDR3 is TGTGCCAGCAGCTTAGTTACTAGCACGAGCGGGGAGCTGTTTTTT. Protein: CASSLVTSTSGELFF.

The CDR3 loop reads CSVGANTEAFF. The CDR3 region has the DNA TGCAGCGTTGGAGCGAACACTGAAGCTTTCTTT. The chain combines TRBV29-1 with TRBJ1-1; D unclear. V shed 4 bases and J shed 1 base, with 4 bases lying between them. There are 11 residues in the CDR3. Germline V gene data show CDR1 as SQVTM and CDR2 as ANQGSEA. Complete variable domain (other parts from reference TRBV29-1 and TRBJ1-1): SAVISQKPSRDICQRGTSLTIQCQVDSQVTMMFWYRQQPGQSLTLIATANQGSEATYESGFVIDKFPISRPNLTFSTLTVSNMSPEDSSIYLCSVGANTEAFFGQGTRLTVV.

In this sample, this clonotype turned up a few times. This chain joins TRBV4-3 and TRBJ2-1; D call uncertain. CDR3 size: 13 residues. V lost 0 bases and J lost 8, with 8 bases in between. Germline V lookup: CDR1 LGHNA, CDR2 YSLEER. CDR3 residues: CASSQDSLDEQFF. CDR3 sequence (DNA): TGCGCCAGCAGCCAAGATAGTTTAGATGAGCAGTTCTTC.

This rearrangement joins TRBV11-2 to TRBJ2-5; no clear D gene. The germline gives CDR1 SGHAT, CDR2 FQNNGV. Trimming stripped 4 bases from V and 1 base from J, with 7 bases between. CDR3 length: 13 residues. CDR3 sequence: CASSSPIQETQYF. CDR3 DNA: TGTGCCAGCAGCTCACCCATCCAAGAGACCCAGTACTTC.

V is TRBV9 and J is TRBJ2-5; 10 bases align to TRBD2. This CDR3 spans 16 amino acids. The trim removed 0 bases at V and 5 bases at J, leaving 7 bases unmatched. Germline assignment: CDR1 SGDLS and CDR2 YYNGEE. CDR3 nucleotides: TGTGCCAGCAGCGTAGCGAGCGGGAGGGCCGTGGAGACCCAGTACTTC. This codes for CASSVASGRAVETQYF.

The rearrangement links TRBV7-9 to TRBJ1-1; TRBD1 matches 9 bases. Germline CDR1 and CDR2: SEHNR and FQNEAQ (reference sequence). V lost 5 bases, J lost 5 bases, and 9 bases stayed unmatched. CDR3 length: 15 amino acids. This CDR3 is CASSPTGTGRTEAFF. CDR3 nucleotide sequence: TGTGCCAGCAGCCCAACCGGGACAGGGAGGACTGAAGCTTTCTTT.

The sample holds many counts of this clonotype. This chain connects TRBV20-1 to TRBJ2-6; D is unclear. Looked up from germline, CDR1 is DFQATT and CDR2 is SNEGSKA (reference sequence). The CDR3 sequence is 15 residues long. V lost 0 bases and J 1 base, leaving 7 bases between the germline ends. The CDR3 protein is CSARDRASGANVLTF. The CDR3, as DNA: TGCAGTGCTAGAGATCGAGCGTCTGGGGCCAACGTCCTGACTTTC.

The chain combines TRBV5-1 with TRBJ2-7; 9 bases align to TRBD1. This CDR3 contains 14 residues. With 5 bases clipped from V and 3 bases from J, the junction kept 6 bases outside the gene matches. CDR1 is SGHRS and CDR2 is YFSETQ in the germline V gene. CDR3 protein: CASRTGQGSYEQYF. The CDR3, as DNA: TGCGCCAGCAGAACCGGACAGGGGAGCTACGAGCAGTACTTC.

J is TRBJ1-6 and V is TRBV9; D possibly corresponds to TRBD1 (5 bases). V was pared by 4 bases and J by 9 bases, with 8 bases between. The CDR3 covers 12 residues. The germline CDR1 and CDR2 sequences are SGDLS and YYNGEE. DNA of the CDR3: TGTGCCAGCAGCTCGGGGGGTTCACCCCTCCACTTT. The encoded protein is CASSSGGSPLHF. The whole variable domain, remainder taken from reference TRBV9 and TRBJ1-6, is DSGVTQTPKHLITATGQRVTLRCSPRSGDLSVYWYQQSLDQGLQFLIQYYNGEERAKGNILERFSAQQFPDLHSELNLSSLELGDSALYFCASSSGGSPLHFGNGTRLTVT.

This sequence joins TRBV11-2 and TRBJ2-7; 11 bases are a match to TRBD2. The CDR3 consists of 16 residues. Germline V gene data show CDR1 as SGHAT and CDR2 as FQNNGV. V dropped 4 bases and J dropped 9; count of bases not matched to a gene: 14. The CDR3 DNA reads as TGTGCCAGCAGCTCCCGTGGGGGACTAGCGGCCATGTGGCAGTACTTC. It translates to CASSSRGGLAAMWQYF.

Only a few counts were recorded for this clonotype. The chain carries TRBV9 and TRBJ2-1; TRBD2 might be the D (6 bases). V lost 4 bases and J lost 9, with 17 bases in between. Per the germline V gene, CDR1 is SGDLS and CDR2 is YYNGEE. CDR3 length: 14 residues. The CDR3 DNA sequence: TGTGCCAGCAGCTCCCACCTGGGGGAGGTTGAGCAGTTCTTC. Protein: CASSSHLGEVEQFF.

There are many counts of this clonotype. The V and J genes are TRBV6-5 and TRBJ2-3; unclear D gene. Germline V gene lookup returns CDR1 MNHEY and CDR2 SVGAGI. V was cut by 4 bases and J by 0 bases, with 11 bases left in between. This CDR3 spans 15 amino acids. CDR3 nucleotides: TGTGCCAGCAGTTCCCTGGACGGGAGCACAGATACGCAGTATTTT. It codes for CASSSLDGSTDTQYF.

This clonotype was observed at least ten times. DNA for the CDR3: TGCGCCAGCAGCTTGGCAGGGGGCAAAAACATTCAGTACTTC. Protein: CASSLAGGKNIQYF. V usage is TRBV5-1 and J usage is TRBJ2-4; 7 bases agree with TRBD1. CDR1 is SGHRS and CDR2 is YFSETQ in the germline V gene. The CDR3 has 14 residues. V lost 0 bases, J lost 3 bases, and 0 bases stayed unmatched.